This TCR beta chain comes out of a study of human T cells and chemical hapten exposure. Study findings and constraints: Having alopecia, donors may respond immunologically unlike healthy people.

The time point denotes: patch test 1, 2 weeks after DPC sensitization. Regarding treatment: therapeutic diphenylcyclopropenone sensitization with weekly scalp DPC. Phlebotomy was performed prior to application of every patch test. The donor pool consisted of alopecia patients aged 18 to 70 years, considered suitable for DPC. The starting material, unfractionated whole blood, was used for total RNA extraction. This CDR3 is 15 amino acids long. The germline V and J ends were trimmed by 5 bases and 0 bases, with 11 bases remaining between them. Germline V gene lookup returns CDR1 SGHVS and CDR2 FNYEAQ. The sample holds many counts of this clonotype. Its antigen is as yet unknown. One entry per CDR3 protein, called by TCRdb with MiXCR from the RACE reads. The top ten clones hold 13% of a sample with about 57,000 distinct CDR3 sequences, over 7.5% of them seen once.

The material was whole blood, obtained in connection with sensitization to the hapten diphenylcyclopropenone (DPC). The clonotype was recovered from a woman between 40 and 55 years old with alopecia areata. Some clones in this sample may be carry-over from other donors' samples. This chain uses TRBV7-6 with TRBJ1-5; D gene unclear. This CDR3 is CASSPDTYSNQPQHF. Here the CDR3 DNA reads TGTGCCAGCAGCCCTGACACCTATAGCAATCAGCCCCAGCATTTT.